This paragraph reports one T cell receptor beta chain. Some clones are missing from TCRdb's copy, which holds only in-frame ones; the method was immunoSEQ multiplex PCR. The repertoire holds some 100,000 clones, with 70% to 90% as singletons. The germline gives CDR1 WSHSY, CDR2 SAAADI. The CDR3 runs to 15 residues. V lost 3 bases, J lost 5 bases, and 6 bases stayed unmatched. This sample was taken from a study of blood T cell repertoires in COVID-19. Study at large: Acute-phase and convalescent COVID-19 samples originated in the United States, Italy and Spain.

V usage is TRBV10-2 and J usage is TRBJ2-1; TRBD2 aligns across 8 bases. The sequence derives from a man aged 70-80 years who had recovered from COVID-19. The source material was peripheral blood. Written as DNA, the CDR3 is TGCGCCAGCAGTGATATCGGGACTAGACACAATGAGCAGTTCTTC. Protein: CASSDIGTRHNEQFF.